Described below is a single T cell receptor (delta chain) sequence and its context. TCRdb repeated clone calling on the reads with CATT. The sample shows 2,000 to 2,500 delta-chain clones, over 9% of them seen only once. The data derive from a study of gamma-delta chains in newborns, infants, children. In the study overall: Microbial exposure reportedly drives polyclonal innate γδ T cell expansion after birth.

J gave up 0 bases and V 9 bases, and 8 bases lay outside the gene matches. The V gene's germline CDR1 is GEAIGNYY and CDR2 EKD. CDR3 length equals 17 residues. The TCR comes from a child who was a newborn, infant or young child, either healthy, febrile or measles-vaccinated (not recorded which). Sequencing input: blood. This chain links TRDV2 with TRDJ3; 9 nucleotides match TRDD3. The CDR3 spells CATWGIPSSWDTRQMFF. The CDR3 region has the DNA TGTGCCACCTGGGGGATCCCCAGCTCCTGGGACACCCGACAGATGTTTTTC.